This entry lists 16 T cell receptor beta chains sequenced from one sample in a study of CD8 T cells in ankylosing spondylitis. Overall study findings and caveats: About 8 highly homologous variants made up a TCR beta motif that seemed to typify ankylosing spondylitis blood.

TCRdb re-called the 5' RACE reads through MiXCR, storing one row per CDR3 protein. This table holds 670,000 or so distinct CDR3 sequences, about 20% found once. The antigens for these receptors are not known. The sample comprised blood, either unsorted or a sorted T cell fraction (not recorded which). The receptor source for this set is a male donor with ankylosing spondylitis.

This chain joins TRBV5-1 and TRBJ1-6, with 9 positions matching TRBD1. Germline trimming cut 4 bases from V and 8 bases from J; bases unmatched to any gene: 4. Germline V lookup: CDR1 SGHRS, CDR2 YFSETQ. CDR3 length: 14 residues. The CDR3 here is CASSLGQGHSPLHF. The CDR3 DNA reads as TGCGCCAGCAGCCTGGGACAGGGACATTCACCCCTCCACTTT.

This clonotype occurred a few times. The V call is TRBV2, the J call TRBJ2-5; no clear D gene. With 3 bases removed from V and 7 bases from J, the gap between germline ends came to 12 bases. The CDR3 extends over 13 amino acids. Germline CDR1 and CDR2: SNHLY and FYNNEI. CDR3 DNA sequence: TGTGCCAGCAGTGAGGGTCACAGTGGGACCCAGTACTTC. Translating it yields CASSEGHSGTQYF.

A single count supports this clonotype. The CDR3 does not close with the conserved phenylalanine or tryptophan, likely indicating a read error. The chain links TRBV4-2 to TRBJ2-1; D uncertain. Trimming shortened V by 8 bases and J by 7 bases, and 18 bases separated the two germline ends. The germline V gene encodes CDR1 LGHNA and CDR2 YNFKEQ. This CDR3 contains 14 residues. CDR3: CASRRSFSTNEQFL. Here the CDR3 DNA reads TGTGCCAGCCGTCGGTCCTTTTCTACGAATGAGCAGTTCCTC.

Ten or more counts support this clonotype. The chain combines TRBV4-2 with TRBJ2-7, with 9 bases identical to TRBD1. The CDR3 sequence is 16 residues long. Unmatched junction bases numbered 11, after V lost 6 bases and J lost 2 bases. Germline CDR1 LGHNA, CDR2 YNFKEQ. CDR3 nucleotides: TGTGCCAGCAGGAGACTTCCGGGACAGGGACCCTACGAGCAGTACTTC. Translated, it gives CASRRLPGQGPYEQYF.

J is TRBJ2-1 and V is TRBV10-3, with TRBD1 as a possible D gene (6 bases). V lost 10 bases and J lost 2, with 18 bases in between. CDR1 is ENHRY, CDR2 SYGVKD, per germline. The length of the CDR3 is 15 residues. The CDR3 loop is CATARGGEPYNEQFF. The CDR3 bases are TGTGCCACGGCCAGGGGCGGAGAGCCCTACAATGAGCAGTTCTTC.

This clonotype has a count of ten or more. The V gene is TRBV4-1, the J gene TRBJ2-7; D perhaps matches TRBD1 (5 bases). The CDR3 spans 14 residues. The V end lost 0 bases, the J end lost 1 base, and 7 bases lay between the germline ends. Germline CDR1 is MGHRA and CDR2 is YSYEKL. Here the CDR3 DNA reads TGCGCCAGCAGCCAAGACAGGGTGTCCTACGAGCAGTACTTC. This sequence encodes CASSQDRVSYEQYF.

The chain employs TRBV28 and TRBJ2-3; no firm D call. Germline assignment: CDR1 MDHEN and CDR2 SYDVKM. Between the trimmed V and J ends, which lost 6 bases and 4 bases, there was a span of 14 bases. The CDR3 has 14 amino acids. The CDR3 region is CASRPPSSPDTQYF. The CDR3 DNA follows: TGTGCCAGCAGGCCACCTTCTAGTCCAGATACGCAGTATTTT.

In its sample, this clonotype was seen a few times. The CDR3 sequence is CASSLENSGTGSPYNEQFF. CDR3 in DNA: TGTGCCAGCAGCTTAGAAAACTCCGGGACAGGGAGCCCCTACAATGAGCAGTTCTTC. The V gene is TRBV11-1, the J gene TRBJ2-1, with 9 bases identical to TRBD1. The CDR3 sequence is 19 residues long. The V gene end was trimmed by 1 base and the J gene end by 2 bases; junction bases not matched to a gene: 12. CDR1 SGHAT and CDR2 FQDESV come from the germline V gene (reference sequence).

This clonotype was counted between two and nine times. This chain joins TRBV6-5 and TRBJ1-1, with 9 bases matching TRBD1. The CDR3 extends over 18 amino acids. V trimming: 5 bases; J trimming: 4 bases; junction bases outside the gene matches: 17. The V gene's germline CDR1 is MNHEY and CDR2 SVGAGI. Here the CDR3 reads CASSHTSRDRVWGTEAFF. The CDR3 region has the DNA TGTGCCAGCAGTCACACGTCCCGGGACAGGGTTTGGGGCACTGAAGCTTTCTTT.

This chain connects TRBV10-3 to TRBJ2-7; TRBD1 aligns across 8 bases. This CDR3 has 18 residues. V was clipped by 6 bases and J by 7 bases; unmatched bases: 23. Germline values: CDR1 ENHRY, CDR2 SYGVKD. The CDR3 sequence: CAISARSQDRVGGGEQYF. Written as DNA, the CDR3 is TGTGCCATCAGCGCACGAAGCCAGGACAGGGTTGGAGGGGGGGAGCAGTACTTC.

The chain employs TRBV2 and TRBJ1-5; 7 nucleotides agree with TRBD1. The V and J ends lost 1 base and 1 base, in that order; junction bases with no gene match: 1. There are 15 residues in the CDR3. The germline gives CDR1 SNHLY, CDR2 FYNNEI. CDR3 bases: TGTGCCAGCAGTGAAGGACAGGGAAGCAATCAGCCCCAGCATTTT. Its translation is CASSEGQGSNQPQHF.

CDR3 coding DNA: TGTGCCAGCAGCTCCCGGACGGACTACGAGCAGTACTTC. It yields the protein CASSSRTDYEQYF. V gene TRBV7-8 combines with J gene TRBJ2-7; D unclear. Looked up from germline, CDR1 is SGHVS and CDR2 is FQNEAQ. The CDR3 contains 13 residues. V lost 4 bases, J lost 3 bases, and 10 bases lay in between. The entire variable domain, with the rest obtained from reference TRBV7-8 and TRBJ2-7, is as follows: GAGVSQSPRYKVAKRGQDVALRCDPISGHVSLFWYQQALGQGPEFLTYFQNEAQLDKSGLPSDRFFAERPEGSVSTLKIQRTQQEDSAVYLCASSSRTDYEQYFGPGTRLTVT.

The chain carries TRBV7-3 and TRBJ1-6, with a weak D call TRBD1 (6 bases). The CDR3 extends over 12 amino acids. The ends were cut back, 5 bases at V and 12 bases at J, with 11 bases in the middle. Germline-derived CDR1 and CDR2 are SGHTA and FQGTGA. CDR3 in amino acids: CASSIQGGPLHF. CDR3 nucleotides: TGTGCCAGCAGCATACAGGGAGGACCCCTCCACTTT.

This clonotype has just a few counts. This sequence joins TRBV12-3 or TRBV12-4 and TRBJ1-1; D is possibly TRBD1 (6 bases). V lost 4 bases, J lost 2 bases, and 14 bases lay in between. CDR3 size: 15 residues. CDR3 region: CASSSIQGDNTEAFF. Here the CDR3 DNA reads TGTGCCAGCAGTTCAATACAGGGAGATAACACTGAAGCTTTCTTT.

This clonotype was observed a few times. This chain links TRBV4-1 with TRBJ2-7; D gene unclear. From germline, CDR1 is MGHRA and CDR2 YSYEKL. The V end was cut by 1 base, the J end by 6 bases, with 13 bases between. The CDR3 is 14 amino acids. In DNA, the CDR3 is TGCGCCAGCAGCCAAGTAGGACGAGAGGTCGAGCAGTACTTC. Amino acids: CASSQVGREVEQYF.

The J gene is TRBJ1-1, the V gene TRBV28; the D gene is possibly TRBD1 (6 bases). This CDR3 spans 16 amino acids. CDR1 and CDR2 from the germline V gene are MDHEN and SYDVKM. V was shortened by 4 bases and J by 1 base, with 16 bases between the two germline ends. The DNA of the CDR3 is TGTGCCAGCAGTTCTTACGGGGGCAGCAAGAACACTGAAGCTTTCTTT. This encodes CASSSYGGSKNTEAFF.